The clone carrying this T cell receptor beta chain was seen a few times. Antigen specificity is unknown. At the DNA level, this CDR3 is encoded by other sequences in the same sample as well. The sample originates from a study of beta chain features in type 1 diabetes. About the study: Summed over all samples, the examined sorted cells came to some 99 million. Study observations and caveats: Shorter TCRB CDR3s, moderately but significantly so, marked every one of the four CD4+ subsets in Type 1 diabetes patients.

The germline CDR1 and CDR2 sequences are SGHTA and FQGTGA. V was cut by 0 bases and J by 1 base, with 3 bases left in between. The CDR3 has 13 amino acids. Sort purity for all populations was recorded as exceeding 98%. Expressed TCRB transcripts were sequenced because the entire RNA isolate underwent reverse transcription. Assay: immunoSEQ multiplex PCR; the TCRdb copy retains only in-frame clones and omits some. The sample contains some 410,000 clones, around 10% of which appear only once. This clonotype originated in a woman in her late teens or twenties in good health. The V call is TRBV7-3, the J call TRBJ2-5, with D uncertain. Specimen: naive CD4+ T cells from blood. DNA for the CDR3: TGTGCCAGCAGCTTAACGCCCCAAGAGACCCAGTACTTC. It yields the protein CASSLTPQETQYF.